These 14 T cell receptor beta chains were sequenced from one sample in a study of T-cell memory formation after mild COVID-19. TCRdb re-called the 5' RACE reads through MiXCR, storing one row per CDR3 protein. The top ten hold approximately 24% of the sample, which has about 60,000 distinct CDR3 sequences, more than 10% seen once. Sequencing was carried out using PBMCs or a T cell subset sorted from them (not recorded which). Source of these receptors: a man aged 18 to 29 who had mild COVID-19 (a few samples of this study predate the infection). Cell type and time point are not known.

This clonotype was seen ten or more times. V usage is TRBV3-1 and J usage is TRBJ2-3; D is possibly TRBD2 (7 bases). CDR3 length equals 18 residues. Trimming removed 4 bases at V and 2 bases at J, with 22 bases between. CDR1 is LGHDT, CDR2 YNNKEL, per germline (reference sequence). CDR3 residues: CASSPGLVGGPNTDTQYF. DNA of the CDR3: TGTGCCAGCAGCCCAGGACTGGTGGGGGGGCCAAACACAGATACGCAGTATTTT.

The chain combines TRBV6-5 with TRBJ1-2; 7 nucleotides align to TRBD1. The ends lost 0 bases at V and 7 bases at J; junction bases unmatched: 5. The germline CDR1 and CDR2 sequences are MNHEY and SVGAGI. There are 14 residues in the CDR3. The CDR3 DNA reads TGTGCCAGCAGTTACTCGATAGGGGGCACTGGCTACACCTTC. Translation: CASSYSIGGTGYTF.

This clonotype occurred a few times. This chain links TRBV20-1 with TRBJ2-6; D possibly corresponds to TRBD1 (6 bases). CDR3 length equals 14 residues. Trimming stripped 6 bases from V and 4 bases from J, with 13 bases between. Germline CDR1 is DFQATT and CDR2 is SNEGSKA (reference sequence). The CDR3 protein is CSAIRTEGANVLTF. CDR3 DNA sequence: TGCAGTGCCATCCGGACAGAGGGGGCCAACGTCCTGACTTTC.

This clonotype was found a few times. One end of the junction is discordant with germline, which a read error may explain. In DNA, the CDR3 is TGCGCCAGCAGACAAGTCCTCGGGCGGAGCTCCTACGAGCAGTACTTC. This codes for CASRQVLGRSSYEQYF. The rearrangement joins TRBV4-1 to TRBJ2-7; D ambiguous. This CDR3 has 16 residues. Germline V gene sequence: CDR1 MGHRA, CDR2 YSYEKL.

This clonotype was counted only a few times. The J gene is TRBJ2-3, the V gene TRBV7-3; D assignment may be TRBD1 or TRBD2 (5 bases each). Germline V gene lookup returns CDR1 SGHTA and CDR2 FQGTGA. V lost 2 bases and J lost 2, with 14 bases in between. The CDR3 extends over 16 amino acids. The CDR3 DNA follows: TGTGCCAGCAGCTTATGGGGGACCAGTACCACAGATACGCAGTATTTT. Translation: CASSLWGTSTTDTQYF. The complete variable domain, with remaining parts taken from reference TRBV7-3 and TRBJ2-3, reads GAGVSQTPSNKVTEKGKYVELRCDPISGHTALYWYRQSLGQGPEFLIYFQGTGAADDSGLPNDRFFAVRPEGSVSTLKIQRTERGDSAVYLCASSLWGTSTTDTQYFGPGTRLTVL.

The chain couples TRBV4-3 to TRBJ2-1; 8 bases line up with TRBD2. Trimming removed 1 base from V and 8 bases from J; junction bases left unmatched: 4. The CDR3 runs 14 residues. Germline V lookup: CDR1 LGHNA, CDR2 YSLEER. The CDR3 coding sequence is TGCGCCAGCAGCCAAGCGGGGGGGATCTATGAGCAGTTCTTC. Its translation is CASSQAGGIYEQFF.

The CDR3 DNA sequence: TGTGCCAGCAGGCCCCCGACAGGGGAAAACATTCAGTACTTC. Protein: CASRPPTGENIQYF. The rearrangement links TRBV7-2 to TRBJ2-4; 8 positions match TRBD1. V gave up 6 bases and J gave up 5 bases; unmatched junction bases: 6. The CDR3 spans 14 residues. CDR1 and CDR2 (germline): SGHTA, FQGNSA.

The rearrangement joins TRBV4-1 to TRBJ2-4; no firm D call. V was clipped by 7 bases and J by 0 bases, with 13 bases between them. Germline V gene sequence: CDR1 MGHRA, CDR2 YSYEKL. The CDR3 loop spans 15 amino acids. CDR3 nucleotide sequence: TGCGCCAGCATGGTGTCACCCTTAGCCAAAAACATTCAGTACTTC. Its protein product is CASMVSPLAKNIQYF.

A few counts support this clonotype. The rearrangement uses TRBV19 and TRBJ2-5, with D possibly TRBD2 on 6 matching bases. The CDR3 consists of 17 residues. Trimming took 5 bases from V and 4 from J, leaving 23 bases between them. Germline V CDR1 and CDR2: LNHDA, SQIVND (reference sequence). The CDR3 region is CASSAHDSSAVGETQYF. Here the CDR3 DNA reads TGTGCCAGTAGTGCCCACGACTCTAGCGCCGTGGGAGAGACCCAGTACTTC.

This clonotype occurred a few times. The rearrangement joins TRBV12-3 or TRBV12-4 to TRBJ2-3; 9 nucleotides align to TRBD1. CDR3 length: 15 residues. After removal of 1 base from V and 5 bases from J, the junction contained 4 bases not matched to a gene. The CDR3 loop is CASSLDRTGVDTQYF. The CDR3 DNA follows: TGTGCCAGCAGTTTAGATCGGACAGGGGTAGATACGCAGTATTTT.

The chain joins TRBV5-1 to TRBJ2-5; D ambiguous. V gave up 3 bases and J gave up 2 bases, with 8 bases separating them. The germline CDR1 and CDR2 sequences are SGHRS and YFSETQ. This CDR3 has 13 amino acids. The CDR3 protein is CASSYGAQETQYF. DNA for the CDR3: TGCGCCAGCAGCTATGGAGCGCAAGAGACCCAGTACTTC.

Only a few counts were recorded for this clonotype. The chain combines TRBV7-3 with TRBJ1-1; perhaps TRBD1 as D (6 bases). The CDR3 loop spans 14 amino acids. Trimming removed 5 bases from V and 4 bases from J, with 14 bases in between. Germline V gene sequence: CDR1 SGHTA, CDR2 FQGTGA. CDR3 protein: CASSLQGHSTEAFF. Written as DNA, the CDR3 is TGTGCCAGCAGCCTACAGGGACACAGCACTGAAGCTTTCTTT.

This chain links TRBV3-1 with TRBJ2-2; D may be TRBD1 (6 bases). Between the trimmed V and J ends, which lost 5 bases and 6 bases, there was a span of 13 bases. CDR3 length: 14 residues. Germline CDR1 LGHDT, CDR2 YNNKEL (reference sequence). CDR3 region: CASSRDRYPGELFF. The CDR3 DNA is TGTGCCAGCAGCAGAGACAGGTACCCCGGGGAGCTGTTTTTT.

This clonotype was observed at least ten times. The chain is built from TRBV5-1 and TRBJ2-2, with D perhaps matching TRBD1 (6 bases). V lost 4 bases and J lost 4, with 8 bases in between. This CDR3 region has 13 residues. The V gene's germline CDR1 is SGHRS and CDR2 YFSETQ. The CDR3 DNA reads TGCGCCAGCAGCGTGGACAGCACCGGGGAGCTGTTTTTT. Its translation: CASSVDSTGELFF.